The 14 T cell receptor beta chains presented below share a single source sample, sequenced in a study of CD8 T cells in ankylosing spondylitis. MiXCR, run by TCRdb on the 5' RACE reads, gives a single entry per CDR3 protein. The profile shows 300,000 to 350,000 distinct CDR3 sequences, around 20% of them singletons. The sample taken for sequencing was blood, either unsorted or a sorted T cell fraction (not recorded which). All receptors derive from a female donor with ankylosing spondylitis or in good health (not recorded which).

Only a few counts were recorded for this clonotype. This chain uses TRBV6-1 with TRBJ1-6; D ambiguous. V lost 3 bases to trimming and J lost 6 bases, with 12 bases between them. The CDR3 is 15 residues long. Germline loops: CDR1 MNHNS, CDR2 SASEGT. CDR3: CASSEGTGPNSPLHF. Here the CDR3 DNA reads TGTGCCAGCAGTGAGGGAACCGGACCTAATTCACCCCTCCACTTT.

The chain uses TRBV7-2 and TRBJ1-1; D may be TRBD1 (6 bases). V was shortened by 1 base and J by 5 bases, with 11 bases between the two germline ends. The CDR3 totals 14 residues. Per germline, CDR1 SGHTA and CDR2 FQGNSA. The CDR3 sequence: CASSLVQGRTEAFF. Here the CDR3 DNA reads TGTGCCAGCAGCTTAGTTCAGGGGAGGACTGAAGCTTTCTTT.

This chain connects TRBV13 to TRBJ2-1, with D perhaps matching TRBD2 (7 bases). V shed 6 bases and J shed 6 bases, with 15 bases lying between them. CDR3 length: 14 amino acids. In germline, CDR1 is PRHDT, CDR2 FYEKMQ (reference sequence). The CDR3 reads CASSVGGLGNEQFF. The CDR3 nucleotides are TGTGCCAGCAGTGTGGGGGGGCTAGGCAATGAGCAGTTCTTC.

In its sample, this clonotype was seen a few times. The V call is TRBV24-1, the J call TRBJ2-2; D gene uncertain. The germline CDR1 and CDR2 sequences are KGHDR and SFDVKD. The V gene lost 5 bases and the J gene lost 4 bases, with 19 bases spanning the gap. The CDR3 loop spans 17 amino acids. This CDR3 reads CATSGALGTVSTGELFF. Here the CDR3 DNA reads TGTGCCACCAGTGGGGCACTGGGCACCGTCTCCACCGGGGAGCTGTTTTTT.

V and J are TRBV2 and TRBJ1-5; D possibly corresponds to TRBD1 (5 bases). With 7 bases removed from V and 7 bases from J, the gap between germline ends came to 14 bases. The CDR3 length is 13 residues. Germline V gene data show CDR1 as SNHLY and CDR2 as FYNNEI. CDR3 sequence reads: CASNSDWDQPQHF. In DNA, the CDR3 is TGTGCCAGCAACTCCGACTGGGACCAGCCCCAGCATTTT.

The J gene is TRBJ1-2, the V gene TRBV20-1, with D hard to call. The ends were cut back, 3 bases at V and 2 bases at J, with 7 bases in the middle. Germline CDR1 reads DFQATT; CDR2 reads SNEGSKA (reference sequence). This CDR3 is 12 amino acids long. CDR3 in amino acids: CSASRQNYGYTF. The CDR3 region has the DNA TGCAGTGCTAGTAGGCAGAACTATGGCTACACCTTC.

This chain uses TRBV4-3 with TRBJ2-1; the D is unclear. V lost 4 bases and J 6 bases, leaving 13 bases between the germline ends. The germline gives CDR1 LGHNA, CDR2 YSLEER. The length of the CDR3 is 14 residues. The CDR3 protein is CASSPTVSFNEQFF. The CDR3 coding sequence is TGCGCCAGCAGCCCTACGGTGTCGTTCAATGAGCAGTTCTTC.

This sequence joins TRBV4-3 and TRBJ2-1; D call uncertain. The CDR3 loop spans 13 amino acids. V lost 0 bases and J 10 bases, leaving 10 bases between the germline ends. CDR1 is LGHNA and CDR2 is YSLEER in the germline V gene. In DNA, the CDR3 is TGCGCCAGCAGCCAAGACAGATTGGGGGAGCAGTTCTTC. Translation gives CASSQDRLGEQFF.

The chain combines TRBV20-1 with TRBJ1-5; D is unresolved. V shed 1 base and J shed 3 bases, with 7 bases lying between them. Germline CDR1 is DFQATT and CDR2 is SNEGSKA (reference sequence). The CDR3 has 13 amino acids. CDR3 amino acids: CSARGSTNQPQHF. In DNA form, the CDR3 reads TGCAGTGCTAGAGGTTCCACCAATCAGCCCCAGCATTTT.

The CDR3 region is CSARDARRQPQHF. For the CDR3, the DNA is TGCAGTGCTAGAGATGCCAGGAGACAGCCCCAGCATTTT. V usage is TRBV20-1 and J usage is TRBJ1-5; D is unresolved. V was pared by 0 bases and J by 7 bases, with 10 bases between. The CDR3 contains 13 residues. Germline assignment: CDR1 DFQATT and CDR2 SNEGSKA (reference sequence).

This clonotype turned up a few times. The junction departs from germline at one end; a sequencing error may be responsible. This chain links TRBV29-1 with TRBJ1-1; 7 positions agree with TRBD1. This CDR3 contains 11 residues. Germline V lookup: CDR1 SQVTM, CDR2 ANQGSEA. DNA for the CDR3: TGCAGCGTTGAAGGCGGGACAGCATCAAGATTT. Residues: CSVEGGTASRF.

The J gene is TRBJ1-2, the V gene TRBV29-1; 9 bases map to TRBD1. Germline V gene data show CDR1 as SQVTM and CDR2 as ANQGSEA. The trim removed 5 bases at V and 4 bases at J, leaving 8 bases unmatched. The length of the CDR3 is 14 residues. The chain's CDR3 is CSVIVGTGTYGYTF. The DNA of the CDR3 is TGCAGCGTTATTGTGGGGACAGGGACCTATGGCTACACCTTC.

The V call is TRBV19, the J call TRBJ2-2; TRBD2 matches 9 bases. Germline trimming cut 3 bases from V and 5 bases from J; bases unmatched to any gene: 7. Germline-derived CDR1 and CDR2 are LNHDA and SQIVND (reference sequence). This CDR3 is 16 amino acids long. CDR3 residues: CASSIWREGRTGELFF. The CDR3, as DNA: TGTGCCAGTAGTATCTGGCGGGAGGGCCGAACCGGGGAGCTGTTTTTT.

A note on this clonotype: Germline and junction disagree at one end, which may indicate a read error. V and J are TRBV6-5 and TRBJ1-1, with D unclear. The germline V gene has CDR1 MNHEY and CDR2 SVGAGI. This CDR3 is 14 amino acids long. The CDR3 here is CASSYSDGYTEALF. The CDR3, as DNA: TGTGCCAGCAGTTATAGCGACGGTTACACTGAAGCTCTCTTT.